The 13 T cell receptor beta chains below were found in one sample sequenced in a study of glioma-infiltrating T cells. The iRepertoire nested amplicon-rescue multiplex PCR amplified TCR alpha and beta CDR3s from RNA. TCRdb re-derived calls from the multiplex PCR reads in MiXCR, one entry per CDR3 protein. The data contain about 140,000 distinct CDR3 sequences, 39% of them seen just once; the ten biggest clones take up 15% to 25%. Material: glioma tissue, nonneoplastic brain tissue, or PBMCs (not recorded which). The origin of the receptors is a human donor with low-grade glioma or glioblastoma, undergoing nonglioma brain surgery, or in good health (not recorded which).

The chain joins TRBV6-2 or TRBV6-3 to TRBJ1-3; no firm D call. The germline V and J ends were trimmed by 7 bases and 0 bases, with 13 bases remaining between them. The CDR3 length is 15 residues. Germline CDR1 and CDR2: MNHEY and SVGEGT. CDR3 sequence reads: CASINDGISGNTIYF. CDR3 sequence (DNA): TGTGCCAGCATCAACGACGGTATCTCTGGAAACACCATATATTTT.

This clonotype was recorded a few times. This rearrangement joins TRBV24-1 to TRBJ2-3, with 12 positions matching TRBD2. Germline CDR1 and CDR2: KGHDR and SFDVKD. The CDR3 spans 17 residues. V trimming: 3 bases; J trimming: 2 bases; junction bases outside the gene matches: 5. CDR3 loop: CATSDTRTSGITDTQYF. The CDR3 coding sequence is TGTGCCACCAGTGATACCAGGACTAGCGGGATCACAGATACGCAGTATTTT.

This clonotype was picked up a small number of times. The rearrangement joins TRBV28 to TRBJ1-6; D is unclear. The CDR3 totals 15 residues. Between the trimmed V and J ends, which lost 4 bases and 9 bases, there was a span of 16 bases. Germline loops: CDR1 MDHEN, CDR2 SYDVKM. The CDR3 loop is CASSSAELRSSPLHF. DNA of the CDR3: TGTGCCAGCAGTTCGGCTGAACTCCGGAGTTCACCCCTCCACTTT.

This sequence joins TRBV6-1 and TRBJ2-1, with TRBD1 as a possible D gene (5 bases). This CDR3 is built from 16 residues. Germline V gene sequence: CDR1 MNHNS, CDR2 SASEGT. With 5 bases removed from V and 3 bases from J, the gap between germline ends came to 17 bases. CDR3 protein: CASSPEHAGRYNEQFF. DNA for the CDR3: TGTGCCAGCAGTCCCGAACACGCAGGGCGCTACAATGAGCAGTTCTTC.

The chain combines TRBV27 with TRBJ1-4; D call uncertain. V gave up 5 bases and J gave up 4 bases, with 14 bases separating them. The germline gives CDR1 MNHEY, CDR2 SMNVEV (reference sequence). This CDR3 contains 15 residues. The CDR3 nucleotides are TGTGCCAGCAGTCAGAACGCCCAAATTAATGAAAAACTGTTTTTT. Encoded protein: CASSQNAQINEKLFF.

In its sample, this clonotype was seen a few times. The genes are TRBV10-3 and TRBJ1-1; 7 positions agree with TRBD1. The CDR3 spans 15 residues. Germline V gene sequence: CDR1 ENHRY, CDR2 SYGVKD. V was pared by 6 bases and J by 1 base, with 8 bases of the junction left unmatched. This CDR3 reads CAISRTGAENTEAFF. Written as DNA, the CDR3 is TGTGCCATCAGCAGGACAGGAGCCGAGAACACTGAAGCTTTCTTT.

This clonotype was detected a few times. The rearrangement links TRBV2 to TRBJ1-2; TRBD1 agrees at 7 bases. Germline-derived CDR1 and CDR2 are SNHLY and FYNNEI. The CDR3 runs to 12 residues. J gave up 4 bases and V 10 bases, and 6 bases lay outside the gene matches. The CDR3 DNA reads TGTGCCACTGGACAGGAGATCTATGGCTACACCTTC. Amino acid sequence: CATGQEIYGYTF.

A few counts support this clonotype. This chain links TRBV4-3 with TRBJ2-3; 9 bases are shared with TRBD1. Unmatched junction bases numbered 2, after V lost 0 bases and J lost 4 bases. The germline gives CDR1 LGHNA, CDR2 YSLEER. This CDR3 region has 15 residues. In DNA form, the CDR3 reads TGCGCCAGCAGCCAAGAGAGGGACAGGGCAGATACGCAGTATTTT. It specifies CASSQERDRADTQYF.

This chain links TRBV27 with TRBJ2-7; 11 bases align to TRBD2. The CDR3 runs 15 residues. Germline V lookup: CDR1 MNHEY, CDR2 SMNVEV (reference sequence). Trimming cost V 5 bases and J 3 bases; bases outside gene matches: 6. This CDR3 is CASSGAGTSGYEQYF. In DNA, the CDR3 is TGTGCCAGCAGTGGGGCCGGGACTAGCGGCTACGAGCAGTACTTC.

The chain employs TRBV27 and TRBJ2-1; D ambiguous. Trimming took 2 bases from V and 0 from J, leaving 8 bases between them. The V gene's germline CDR1 is MNHEY and CDR2 SMNVEV (reference sequence). The CDR3 has 15 amino acids. The DNA for the CDR3 is TGTGCCAGCAGTTTAGGGTCAGGCTCCTACAATGAGCAGTTCTTC. This gives the protein CASSLGSGSYNEQFF.

V usage is TRBV6-1 and J usage is TRBJ2-5; D perhaps matches TRBD1 (6 bases). This CDR3 spans 13 amino acids. From germline, CDR1 is MNHNS and CDR2 SASEGT. The V end lost 5 bases, the J end lost 4 bases, and 11 bases lay between the germline ends. The CDR3: CASSWTVPETQYF. The CDR3 region has the DNA TGTGCCAGCAGTTGGACAGTTCCAGAGACCCAGTACTTC.

J is TRBJ2-5 and V is TRBV30; no clear D gene. Germline loops: CDR1 GTSNPN, CDR2 SVGIG (reference sequence). V was shortened by 4 bases and J by 4 bases, with 13 bases between the two germline ends. The CDR3 totals 13 residues. In nucleotides, the CDR3 is TGTGCCTGGACACTGGACGTTGGAGAGACCCAGTACTTC. Encoded protein: CAWTLDVGETQYF. The full variable domain, rest sourced from reference TRBV30 and TRBJ2-5, is SQTIHQWPATLVQPVGSPLSLECTVEGTSNPNLYWYRQAAGRGLQLLFYSVGIGQISSEVPQNLSASRPQDRQFILSSKKLLLSDSGFYLCAWTLDVGETQYFGPGTRLLVL.

The chain joins TRBV7-2 to TRBJ2-1; 7 bases are a match to TRBD1. V trimming: 6 bases; J trimming: 4 bases; junction bases outside the gene matches: 15. Germline V gene lookup returns CDR1 SGHTA and CDR2 FQGNSA. CDR3 length: 17 residues. CDR3 region: CASRHFSGTAIYNEQFF. The CDR3 coding sequence is TGTGCCAGCAGGCATTTCTCCGGGACAGCAATTTACAATGAGCAGTTCTTC.